This TCR beta chain was retrieved from a study of cytomegalovirus exposure and HLA in healthy donors. Findings of the study overall: In the 120 validation repertoires, 85% to 95% of cluster scores exceeded 0, per a later analysis.

As to this clone: As yet, its antigen is unknown.

Assay: immunoSEQ multiplex PCR; the TCRdb copy retains only in-frame clones and omits some. The table includes around 130,000 clones, 85% to 90% detected once. This CDR3 region has 15 residues. The germline V gene encodes CDR1 ENHRY and CDR2 SYGVKD. V trimming: 2 bases; J trimming: 4 bases; junction bases outside the gene matches: 6. This rearrangement joins TRBV10-3 to TRBJ1-1; 8 bases align to TRBD1. Sequencing was done on a sample of PBMCs. The sequence was obtained from a man under 40 in good health and CMV-seronegative. The CDR3: CAISERTGPGTEAFF. The CDR3 region has the DNA TGTGCCATCAGTGAGCGGACAGGGCCGGGCACTGAAGCTTTCTTT.